The 19 T cell receptor beta chains presented below share a single source sample, sequenced in a study of tumor-infiltrating lymphocytes in primary liver carcinoma. The authors took blood RNA from unsorted whole blood and also extracted germline DNA. Starting material of 450 to 500 ng total RNA yielded TCR beta cDNA via a constant-region primer. It was through three nested multiplex PCR rounds of slightly modified ARM-PCR that TCR beta libraries arose. The two initial PCR rounds, roughly 11 cycles each, used TRBV1-TRBV30 forward and C-beta reverse primers. A single record per CDR3 protein comes from TCRdb applying MiXCR to the multiplex PCR reads. The sample carries 180,000 or so distinct CDR3 sequences, 50% to 75% recorded once. Sequenced material: peripheral blood. The source is a man aged 35-49 years with primary liver carcinoma and hepatitis B virus infection.

The chain has TRBV6-2 or TRBV6-3 and TRBJ2-7, with D maybe TRBD1 (6 bases). Germline V gives CDR1 MNHEY, CDR2 SVGEGT. The CDR3 runs to 15 residues. Trimming left V 7 bases short and J 1 base short, with 17 bases between. The CDR3 DNA reads TGTGCCAGCAATCCTCTGGGAACAGGGTCCTACGAGCAGTACTTC. Encoded protein: CASNPLGTGSYEQYF.

As concerns this clonotype: One end of the junction fails to match germline, which may point to a read error. The chain recombines TRBV5-1 with TRBJ2-1; possibly TRBD1 for D (6 bases). The germline CDR1 and CDR2 sequences are SGHRS and YFSETQ. The CDR3 has 13 amino acids. DNA of the CDR3: TGCGCCAGCAGCTTGGCGGGACAAAATGAGGAGTTCTTC. It codes for CASSLAGQNEEFF.

In this sample, this clonotype turned up once. The rearrangement uses TRBV7-9 and TRBJ2-7, with 7 positions matching TRBD1. The CDR3 is made up of 15 amino acids. From germline, CDR1 is SEHNR and CDR2 FQNEAQ (reference sequence). V trimming: 5 bases; J trimming: 8 bases; junction bases outside the gene matches: 15. The DNA for the CDR3 is TGTGCCAGCAGCACTACTTACAGGGGATTACGAAAGCAGTACTTC. It translates to CASSTTYRGLRKQYF.

To note about this clonotype: This may stem from a read error, because a much larger clone lies one nucleotide away. J is TRBJ2-1 and V is TRBV29-1; D is ambiguous. With 4 bases removed from V and 7 bases from J, the gap between germline ends came to 14 bases. This CDR3 has 13 residues. Germline V gene lookup returns CDR1 SQVTM and CDR2 ANQGSEA. DNA of the CDR3: TGCAGCGTTGCCCACCAGGTTATGAATGAGCAGTTCTTC. It translates to CSVAHQVMNEQFF.

The gene calls are TRBV30 and TRBJ1-5; 9 bases line up with TRBD1. This CDR3 is built from 13 residues. Germline CDR1 GTSNPN, CDR2 SVGIG (reference sequence). V lost 3 bases to trimming and J lost 6 bases; unmatched junction nucleotides: 3. The CDR3 sequence is CAWSGQGRQPQHF. The CDR3, as DNA: TGTGCCTGGAGCGGACAGGGGCGTCAGCCCCAGCATTTT.

As concerns this clonotype: No conserved phenylalanine or tryptophan is present at the end of the CDR3, so a read error is the likely explanation. The V call is TRBV6-5, the J call TRBJ2-7; 9 bases agree with TRBD2. The germline V gene encodes CDR1 MNHEY and CDR2 SVGAGI. J was trimmed by 5 bases and V by 6 bases; bases with no gene match: 5. This CDR3 has 13 residues. The CDR3 reads CASRFSGSDEQYL. In nucleotides, the CDR3 is TGTGCCAGCAGGTTTAGCGGGAGCGACGAGCAGTACTTA.

Remarks on this clonotype: This clone may be a read error of a much larger clone one base away. This chain links TRBV11-2 with TRBJ1-1, with 7 bases identical to TRBD1. The V and J ends lost 7 bases and 9 bases, in that order; junction bases with no gene match: 11. This CDR3 is 13 amino acids long. The germline V gene encodes CDR1 SGHAT and CDR2 FQNNGV. This CDR3 is CASNFTGEAKAFF. CDR3 nucleotide sequence: TGTGCCAGCAACTTCACAGGGGAGGCAAAAGCTTTCTTT. The full variable domain, in which reference TRBV11-2 and TRBJ1-1 provide the parts outside the CDR3, is EAGVAQSPRYKIIEKRQSVAFWCNPISGHATLYWYQQILGQGPKLLIQFQNNGVVDDSQLPKDRFSAERLKGVDSTLKIQPAKLEDSAVYLCASNFTGEAKAFFGQGTRLTVV.

J is TRBJ1-1 and V is TRBV28, with D tentatively TRBD1 (6 bases). V lost 6 bases and J lost 1, with 12 bases in between. The germline CDR1 and CDR2 sequences are MDHEN and SYDVKM. This CDR3 has 14 residues. The CDR3 is CASRAPQGNTEAFF. The DNA of the CDR3 is TGTGCCAGCAGAGCCCCACAGGGGAACACTGAAGCTTTCTTT.

A remark on this clonotype: This may be a read error, as it is one base from a much larger clone. The CDR3 loop reads CASSPSSSADYEQYF. For the CDR3, the DNA is TGTGCCAGCAGCCCATCCTCTAGCGCCGACTACGAGCAGTACTTC. This rearrangement joins TRBV11-2 to TRBJ2-7; TRBD2 is a possible D gene (6 bases). Between the trimmed V and J ends, which lost 5 bases and 3 bases, there was a span of 17 bases. This CDR3 region has 15 residues. Germline CDR1 and CDR2: SGHAT and FQNNGV.

The chain carries TRBV6-1 and TRBJ1-1; D unclear. The CDR3 runs to 13 residues. Germline V gene data show CDR1 as MNHNS and CDR2 as SASEGT. Trimming took 8 bases from V and 1 from J, leaving 11 bases between them. CDR3 bases: TGTGCCAGCCACGTGATGGGGAACACTGAAGCTTTCTTT. As protein: CASHVMGNTEAFF.

In this sample, this clonotype turned up once. The V and J genes are TRBV28 and TRBJ1-1; possible D gene TRBD1, 6 bases. Trimming removed 6 bases from V and 1 base from J, with 12 bases in between. Germline values: CDR1 MDHEN, CDR2 SYDVKM. This CDR3 spans 14 amino acids. As DNA, the CDR3 is TGTGCCAGCAGACTATCGGACAGGAACACTGAAGCTTTCTTT. Translating gives CASRLSDRNTEAFF.

Remarks on this clonotype: At one of its ends the junction is not consistent with the germline gene, which may arise from a read error. CDR3 DNA sequence: TGTGCCAGCAAGTCGGGCCTTAATTCATCCCTCCACTTT. It translates to CASKSGLNSSLHF. V usage is TRBV28 and J usage is TRBJ1-6, with D uncertain. CDR3 length: 13 residues. CDR1 MDHEN and CDR2 SYDVKM come from the germline V gene.

The chain is built from TRBV29-1 and TRBJ2-2; D ambiguous. Per germline, CDR1 SQVTM and CDR2 ANQGSEA. Trimming removed 6 bases from V and 4 bases from J, with 9 bases in between. The CDR3 has 12 amino acids. CDR3 in amino acids: CSVVTVTGELFF. CDR3 DNA: TGCAGCGTCGTTACAGTCACCGGGGAGCTGTTTTTT.

This clonotype was observed once. The rearrangement joins TRBV4-1 to TRBJ2-3; 7 positions agree with TRBD2. V lost 0 bases and J lost 2; bases outside the gene matches: 2. There are 15 residues in the CDR3. Germline CDR1 is MGHRA and CDR2 is YSYEKL. The CDR3 loop is CASSQETSDTDTQYF. In DNA form, the CDR3 reads TGCGCCAGCAGCCAAGAAACTAGCGACACAGATACGCAGTATTTT.

This clonotype was counted at least ten times. The chain couples TRBV11-2 to TRBJ2-7; 10 bases map to TRBD1. Germline trimming cut 4 bases from V and 2 bases from J; bases unmatched to any gene: 5. Germline V gene lookup returns CDR1 SGHAT and CDR2 FQNNGV. This CDR3 comprises 15 residues. The CDR3 nucleotides are TGTGCCAGCAGCTGGGCCGGGACAGGGGCCTACGAGCAGTACTTC. It specifies CASSWAGTGAYEQYF.

The rearrangement joins TRBV5-1 to TRBJ2-7, with D possibly matching TRBD1 (5 bases). This CDR3 region has 15 residues. Trimming removed 5 bases from V and 2 bases from J, with 17 bases in between. Germline CDR1 and CDR2: SGHRS and YFSETQ. The chain's CDR3 is CASRNSLSTAYEQYF. Written as DNA, the CDR3 is TGCGCCAGCAGGAACTCTCTCTCGACAGCCTACGAGCAGTACTTC. Based on the CDR3 plus reference TRBV5-1 and TRBJ2-7, the full variable domain is KAGVTQTPRYLIKTRGQQVTLSCSPISGHRSVSWYQQTPGQGLQFLFEYFSETQRNKGNFPGRFSGRQFSNSRSEMNVSTLELGDSALYLCASRNSLSTAYEQYFGPGTRLTVT.

The chain combines TRBV28 with TRBJ2-1, with 8 bases fitting TRBD2. The CDR3 consists of 18 residues. Germline CDR1 reads MDHEN; CDR2 reads SYDVKM. Trimming at V came to 5 bases and at J to 2 bases, leaving 14 bases not matched to a gene. In nucleotides, the CDR3 is TGTGCCAGCAGTCCACAATTCCTTACTAGCGGACCCTACAATGAGCAGTTCTTC. It is translated as CASSPQFLTSGPYNEQFF.

To note about this clonotype: A much larger clonotype is one base distant, so this may be a read error. The chain has TRBV11-2 and TRBJ2-1, with 10 bases fitting TRBD2. V shed 7 bases, J shed 7 bases, and the junction held 10 bases outside the gene matches. The CDR3 length is 15 residues. Looked up from germline, CDR1 is SGHAT and CDR2 is FQNNGV. CDR3 protein: CASTPRISGGNEQFF. The CDR3 DNA is TGTGCCAGCACCCCAAGGATTAGCGGGGGGAATGAGCAGTTCTTC.

The genes are TRBV7-8 and TRBJ2-5, with D possibly TRBD2 on 5 matching bases. Germline V gives CDR1 SGHVS, CDR2 FQNEAQ. The V gene lost 5 bases and the J gene lost 5 bases, with 18 bases spanning the gap. The length of the CDR3 is 15 residues. CDR3 sequence: CASSLNPASRETQYF. DNA of the CDR3: TGTGCCAGCAGCCTAAACCCGGCTAGCCGGGAGACCCAGTACTTC.